The TCR beta chain described here comes from a study of blood T cell repertoires in COVID-19. Study-level information: Acute and convalescent COVID-19 samples came from the United States, Italy and Spain. The analysed material was cDNA or gDNA that came from T cells, B-cell-depleted T cells, or PBMCs.

In the study's own analysis: Amplifying reference gene primers gave estimates of nucleated cell counts. Repertoires were generated with immunoSEQ multiplex PCR, while TCRdb's copy carries only in-frame clones and drops some. V and J calls and clone size are those listed in that table; D and trimming were worked out from the DNA. The table has about 440,000 clones, 85% to 90% seen once. Germline assignment: CDR1 MNHNS and CDR2 SASEGT. The CDR3 sequence is 14 residues long. J gave up 5 bases and V 8 bases, and 7 bases lay outside the gene matches. Sequences were obtained from peripheral blood. The clonotype originates from a woman aged 30 to 39 with acute or convalescent COVID-19. The V and J genes are TRBV6-1 and TRBJ2-5; TRBD2 aligns across 11 bases. CDR3 amino acids: CASHPSGGRETQYF. The CDR3 region has the DNA TGTGCCAGCCACCCTAGCGGGGGGAGGGAGACCCAGTACTTC.